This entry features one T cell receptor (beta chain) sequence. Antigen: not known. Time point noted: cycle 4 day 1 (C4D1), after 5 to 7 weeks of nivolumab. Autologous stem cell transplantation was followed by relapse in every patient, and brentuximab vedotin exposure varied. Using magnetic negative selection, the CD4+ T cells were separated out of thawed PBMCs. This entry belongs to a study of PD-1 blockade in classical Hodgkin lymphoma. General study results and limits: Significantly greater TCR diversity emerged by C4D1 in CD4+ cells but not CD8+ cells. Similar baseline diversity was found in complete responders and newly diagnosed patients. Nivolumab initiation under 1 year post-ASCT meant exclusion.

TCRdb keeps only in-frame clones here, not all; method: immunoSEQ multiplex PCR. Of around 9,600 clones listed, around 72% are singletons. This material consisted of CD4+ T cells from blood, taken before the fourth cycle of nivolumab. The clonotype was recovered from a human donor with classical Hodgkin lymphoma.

CDR3: CASSLGLAGNRDEQFF. DNA of the CDR3: TGTGCCAGCAGCTTAGGGCTAGCGGGGAATAGGGATGAGCAGTTCTTC. The gene calls are TRBV11-1 and TRBJ2-1, with 9 bases identical to TRBD2. The CDR3 has 16 amino acids. With V trimmed by 1 base and J by 8 bases, 9 bases remained unmatched. Germline V lookup: CDR1 SGHAT, CDR2 FQDESV (reference sequence). The full variable domain, rest sourced from reference TRBV11-1 and TRBJ2-1, is EAEVAQSPRYKITEKSQAVAFWCDPISGHATLYWYRQILGQGPELLVQFQDESVVDDSQLPKDRFSAERLKGVDSTLKIQPAELGDSAMYLCASSLGLAGNRDEQFFGPGTRLTVL.